In its sample, the clone carrying this T cell receptor (beta chain) was seen many times. It was with a sample-barcoded 5' primer and a J-beta primer mix that a second PCR of roughly 7 to 12 cycles was run. TCRdb fed the 5' RACE reads into MiXCR, producing one record per CDR3 protein. The table includes 1.5 million to 2 million distinct CDR3 sequences, approximately 28% detected once. The data belong to a study of blood T cells in healthy people across ages. The V and J ends lost 0 bases and 6 bases, in that order; junction bases with no gene match: 5. This CDR3 spans 14 amino acids. Germline V gene lookup returns CDR1 SGHRS and CDR2 YFSETQ.

The chain employs TRBV5-1 and TRBJ2-7; 8 nucleotides match TRBD1. Sequenced sample: blood. The receptor was derived from a woman aged 25 to 39 in good health. The CDR3 spells CASSLGGTGSEQYF. CDR3 sequence (DNA): TGCGCCAGCAGCTTGGGCGGGACAGGTAGCGAGCAGTACTTC.